The clone carrying this T cell receptor beta chain has more than one count but fewer than ten. Antigen: not known. The data originate from a study of CD8 T cells in ankylosing spondylitis. General study findings and limits: Earlier authors reported some of these motif variants in reactive arthritis synovial fluid and blood. Disease-linked clones were found to be CD8+ and relatively rare in peripheral blood. Fewer than 10 highly homologous variants formed a TCR beta motif that appeared characteristic of ankylosing spondylitis blood.

Each CDR3 protein is one row after TCRdb ran MiXCR on the 5' RACE reads. The repertoire includes hundreds of thousands of distinct CDR3 sequences, roughly a sixth of them detected once, and approximately 0.93% sits in the top ten. V dropped 0 bases and J dropped 0 bases, with 12 bases sitting between them. CDR1 MNHEY and CDR2 SVGAGI come from the germline V gene. CDR3 size: 17 residues. The TCR sequence derives from a male donor with ankylosing spondylitis. This sequence joins TRBV6-5 and TRBJ1-3; D is unclear. The source material was blood, either unsorted or a sorted T cell fraction (not recorded which). CDR3 in amino acids: CASSYSGNVRSGNTIYF. DNA of the CDR3: TGTGCCAGCAGTTACTCGGGTAACGTTCGCTCTGGAAACACCATATATTTT.